This TCR beta chain is drawn from a study of CD8 T cell repertoires and HIV-1 epitope variants. Study context: Controls were a CMV, EBV and flu peptide pool, Ebola AY9 negative control, and no-peptide well. Epitopes were three Gag families plus Nef HW9 and YT9. Autologous T cell-negative cells served as antigen-presenting cells in equal numbers.

General observations from the study: This assay reports beta chains of antigen-expanded cells, not T cell function.

This clone was seen a handful of times. No antigen is known for it. TCRdb's table, derived via immunoSEQ multiplex PCR, lists solely in-frame clones and lacks some. The sample lists about 6,000 clones; less than 70% were seen once. Sequencing used cultured CD8+ T cells derived from PBMCs. This receptor was obtained from a male donor with HIV.

CDR3 region: CASSLGTDQPQHF. The CDR3 DNA follows: TGTGCCAGCAGCTTAGGTACAGATCAGCCCCAGCATTTT. The chain carries TRBV7-9 and TRBJ1-5; D remains unclear. Trimming removed 1 base at V and 5 bases at J, with 6 bases between. This CDR3 spans 13 amino acids. CDR1 and CDR2 (germline): SEHNR, FQNEAQ (reference sequence).